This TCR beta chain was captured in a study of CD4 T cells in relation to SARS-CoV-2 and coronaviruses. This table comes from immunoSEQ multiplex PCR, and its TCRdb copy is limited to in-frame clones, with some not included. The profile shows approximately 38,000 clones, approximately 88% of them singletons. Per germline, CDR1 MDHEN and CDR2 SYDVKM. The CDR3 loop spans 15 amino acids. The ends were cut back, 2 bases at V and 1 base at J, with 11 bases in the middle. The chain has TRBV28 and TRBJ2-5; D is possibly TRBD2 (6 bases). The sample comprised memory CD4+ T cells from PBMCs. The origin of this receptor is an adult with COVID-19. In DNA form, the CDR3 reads TGTGCCAGCAGTTTAGTTCTCGGGGGCCAAGAGACCCAGTACTTC. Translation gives CASSLVLGGQETQYF.